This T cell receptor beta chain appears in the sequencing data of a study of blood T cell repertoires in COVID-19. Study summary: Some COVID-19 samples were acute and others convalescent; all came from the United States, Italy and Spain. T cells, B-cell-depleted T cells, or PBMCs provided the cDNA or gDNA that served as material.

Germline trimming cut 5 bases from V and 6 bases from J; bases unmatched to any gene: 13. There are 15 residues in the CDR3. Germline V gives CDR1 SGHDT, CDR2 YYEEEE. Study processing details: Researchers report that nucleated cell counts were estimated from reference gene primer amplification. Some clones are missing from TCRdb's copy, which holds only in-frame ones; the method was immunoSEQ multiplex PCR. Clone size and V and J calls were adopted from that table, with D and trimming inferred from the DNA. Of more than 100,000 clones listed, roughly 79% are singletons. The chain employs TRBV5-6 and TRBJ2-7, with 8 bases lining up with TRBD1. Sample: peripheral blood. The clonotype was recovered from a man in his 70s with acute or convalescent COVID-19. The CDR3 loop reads CASSLLSRGPVEQYF. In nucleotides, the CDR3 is TGTGCCAGCAGTCTACTCTCCAGGGGGCCGGTCGAGCAGTACTTC. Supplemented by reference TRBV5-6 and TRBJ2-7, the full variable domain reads DAGVTQSPTHLIKTRGQQVTLRCSPKSGHDTVSWYQQALGQGPQFIFQYYEEEERQRGNFPDRFSGHQFPNYSSELNVNALLLGDSALYLCASSLLSRGPVEQYFGPGTRLTVT.